These T cell receptor beta chains were read from a single sample in a study of blood T cells in healthy people across ages. In TCRdb, the 5' RACE reads were re-called with MiXCR into one record per CDR3 protein. This sample has about 1.4 million distinct CDR3 sequences, with 59% found just once. The sequencing sample was made of blood. These receptors all stem from a man aged 18 to 35 in good health. The CDR3 runs from the conserved cysteine through the conserved F or W. Fields, in order: D gene, V gene, CDR3 length, clone size, J gene, CDR3 DNA, CDR3 protein. A D gene is named only where the DNA matches it firmly. Not all rows give a size; the values are once, few, many and, for expanded clones, a class.

D: NA; V: TRBV29-1; length: 12; size: NA; J: TRBJ1-4; DNA: TGCAGCGTTGGCCCGGCTAATGAAAAACTGTTTTTT; CDR3: CSVGPANEKLFF
D: NA; V: TRBV4-3; length: 16; size: NA; J: TRBJ2-7; DNA: TGCGCCAGCAGCCAAGAATATGCTGAGTTCTCCTACGAGCAGTACTTC; CDR3: CASSQEYAEFSYEQYF
D: TRBD1; V: TRBV2; length: 14; size: NA; J: TRBJ2-7; DNA: TGTGCCAGCAGCATCGGACAGGGTTTATACGAGCAGTACTTC; CDR3: CASSIGQGLYEQYF
D: TRBD1; V: TRBV27; length: 15; size: NA; J: TRBJ2-1; DNA: TGTGCCAGCAGTTTATCCCGGGACAGTTACAATGAGCAGTTCTTC; CDR3: CASSLSRDSYNEQFF
D: TRBD2; V: TRBV28; length: 14; size: NA; J: TRBJ2-1; DNA: TGTGCCAGCTCGCGAGCGGGAGGGTGGGATGAGCAGTTCTTC; CDR3: CASSRAGGWDEQFF
D: NA; V: TRBV12-3/TRBV12-4; length: 14; size: few; J: TRBJ2-2; DNA: TGTGCCAGCATCACCGACCCGAACACCGGGGAGCTGTTTTTT; CDR3: CASITDPNTGELFF
D: TRBD2; V: TRBV2; length: 18; size: NA; J: TRBJ2-1; DNA: TGTGCCAGCAGTCGGTTATCAGCGGGAGGGCCCAAAGGAAATGAGCAGTTCTTC; CDR3: CASSRLSAGGPKGNEQFF
D: TRBD2; V: TRBV12-3/TRBV12-4; length: 15; size: NA; J: TRBJ2-3; DNA: TGTGCCAGTGGACTAGCGGGGTCCGGCACAGATACGCAGTATTTT; CDR3: CASGLAGSGTDTQYF
D: NA; V: TRBV5-6; length: 14; size: NA; J: TRBJ1-1; DNA: TGTGCCAGCAGCCCTGGACCGTGGAACACTGAAGCTTTCTTT; CDR3: CASSPGPWNTEAFF
D: NA; V: TRBV4-1; length: 17; size: NA; J: TRBJ1-4; DNA: TGCGCCAGCAGCCAGCCCTGGGCAGTTGCAACTAATGAAAAACTGTTTTTT; CDR3: CASSQPWAVATNEKLFF
D: NA; V: TRBV4-1; length: 12; size: NA; J: TRBJ2-5; DNA: TGCGCCAGCAGCCACCAAGGAAGGGAGCAGTACTTC; CDR3: CASSHQGREQYF
D: NA; V: TRBV6-6; length: 14; size: NA; J: TRBJ2-2; DNA: TGTGCCAGCAGGATAGACAGGATCACCAGGGAGCTGTTTTTT; CDR3: CASRIDRITRELFF
D: NA; V: TRBV27; length: 15; size: once; J: TRBJ2-5; DNA: TGTGCCAGCAGTTTATCTGGTCCCAACCAAGAGACCCAGTACTTC; CDR3: CASSLSGPNQETQYF
D: NA; V: TRBV5-1; length: 15; size: few; J: TRBJ2-7; DNA: TGCGCCAGCAGCTTGGTCCCGGAGTCCGTCTACGAGCAGTACTTC; CDR3: CASSLVPESVYEQYF
D: NA; V: TRBV29-1; length: 11; size: few; J: TRBJ2-3; DNA: TGCTCCGCCGGTCTTACAGATACGCAGTATTTT; CDR3: CSAGLTDTQYF
D: NA; V: TRBV29-1; length: 14; size: NA; J: TRBJ1-1; DNA: TGCAGCGTTGAAGAGAACATATTGAACACTGAAGCTTTCTTT; CDR3: CSVEENILNTEAFF
D: NA; V: TRBV5-6; length: 14; size: few; J: TRBJ1-2; DNA: TGTGCCAGCAGCCCAGCGGGACTCCCTAGGGGCTACACCTTC; CDR3: CASSPAGLPRGYTF
D: NA; V: TRBV6-6; length: 14; size: NA; J: TRBJ1-6; DNA: TGTGCCAGCAGTTACGATGGGTATAATTCACCCCTCCACTTT; CDR3: CASSYDGYNSPLHF
D: NA; V: TRBV4-1; length: 14; size: NA; J: TRBJ2-5; DNA: TGCGCCAGCAGCCAGCTACAGGGACAAGAGACCCAGTACTTC; CDR3: CASSQLQGQETQYF
D: TRBD1; V: TRBV5-1; length: 15; size: NA; J: TRBJ2-1; DNA: TGCGCCAGCAGCCCGGACAGGGGTTGGGACAATGAGCAGTTCTTC; CDR3: CASSPDRGWDNEQFF
D: NA; V: TRBV4-3; length: 16; size: few; J: TRBJ1-4; DNA: TGCGCCAGCAGCCAAGCCCCGGTGGCAGGCCATGAAAAACTGTTTTTT; CDR3: CASSQAPVAGHEKLFF
D: NA; V: TRBV12-3/TRBV12-4; length: 16; size: NA; J: TRBJ2-3; DNA: TGTGCCAGCAGCACAAATCGGAGAGGGGGGACAGATACGCAGTATTTT; CDR3: CASSTNRRGGTDTQYF
D: TRBD1; V: TRBV6-1; length: 14; size: NA; J: TRBJ2-7; DNA: TGTGCCAGCACCACACAGGGGCTCTCCTACGAGCAGTACTTC; CDR3: CASTTQGLSYEQYF
D: TRBD2; V: TRBV7-9; length: 14; size: NA; J: TRBJ2-1; DNA: TGTGCCGGCAGCTTAGGACTAGCGGCCAATGAGCAGTTCTTC; CDR3: CAGSLGLAANEQFF
D: NA; V: TRBV4-1; length: 14; size: NA; J: TRBJ2-7; DNA: TGCGCCAGCAGCCAAGTGGGGGAAGCCTACGAGCAGTACTTC; CDR3: CASSQVGEAYEQYF